These 8 T cell receptor beta chains share one sample of origin, sequenced in a study of monozygotic twins with inflammatory bowel disease. TCRdb reprocessed the 5' RACE reads and keeps a single row for each CDR3 protein, giving no DNA. Its clone listing holds approximately 420,000 distinct CDR3 sequences. The specimen was blood. The receptors shown here come from a human donor with ulcerative colitis or Crohn's disease, or a healthy co-twin of an affected twin (not recorded which).

V and J are TRBV29-1 and TRBJ2-7; TCRdb indicates TRBD2, and absent DNA this call remains unverified. There are 12 residues in the CDR3. CDR1 and CDR2 from the germline V gene are SQVTM and ANQGSEA. The CDR3 region is CSSLNALYEQYF.

The rearrangement joins TRBV5-1 to TRBJ2-3; TCRdb lists TRBD2, though no DNA is available to test this call. CDR3 length: 16 amino acids. Germline CDR1 SGHRS, CDR2 YFSETQ. The CDR3 reads CASSLAIREATDTQYF. Based on the CDR3 plus reference TRBV5-1 and TRBJ2-3, the full variable domain is KAGVTQTPRYLIKTRGQQVTLSCSPISGHRSVSWYQQTPGQGLQFLFEYFSETQRNKGNFPGRFSGRQFSNSRSEMNVSTLELGDSALYLCASSLAIREATDTQYFGPGTRLTVL.

The rearrangement joins TRBV7-2 to TRBJ1-5. The CDR3 contains 15 residues. Per the germline V gene, CDR1 is SGHTA and CDR2 is FQGNSA. CDR3 sequence reads: CASSRDHYSNQPQHF.

The V and J genes are TRBV11-2 and TRBJ1-5; the D call of TRBD1 rests on TCRdb alone, since no DNA is present to check it. The germline V gene has CDR1 SGHAT and CDR2 FQNNGV. CDR3 length: 14 amino acids. CDR3 protein: CASSPRDSNQPQHF.

The chain joins TRBV11-1 to TRBJ2-6. Germline V lookup: CDR1 SGHAT, CDR2 FQDESV (reference sequence). The CDR3 covers 19 residues. CDR3 sequence reads: CASSFYLDIEASGANVLTF.

This sequence joins TRBV2 and TRBJ2-2; there is no DNA to check the TCRdb D call of TRBD1. CDR1 is SNHLY and CDR2 is FYNNEI in the germline V gene. This CDR3 is built from 14 residues. The CDR3 here is CASSRERGTGELFF.

The chain carries TRBV11-1 and TRBJ1-5. The CDR3 is made up of 18 amino acids. Germline V gene data show CDR1 as SGHAT and CDR2 as FQDESV (reference sequence). CDR3 sequence: CASSLMRWQVNSNQPQHF.

The J gene is TRBJ2-3, the V gene TRBV5-6; TCRdb selects TRBD1, and the lack of DNA leaves this call unchecked. The germline CDR1 and CDR2 sequences are SGHDT and YYEEEE. This CDR3 has 15 amino acids. The CDR3 spells CASSLAGQGTDTQYF.